This passage covers 8 T cell receptor beta chains from one sample sequenced in a study of blood T cell repertoires in COVID-19. Clones were sequenced by immunoSEQ multiplex PCR, and TCRdb holds only the in-frame ones, with some missing. The repertoire holds nearly 45,000 clones, over 75% seen once, with roughly 30% in the top ten. The sample taken for sequencing was peripheral blood. These receptors originate from an elderly woman with acute or convalescent COVID-19.

V is TRBV3-1 (or the pseudogene TRBV3-2) and J is TRBJ1-1, with no clear D. Germline lookup yields CDR1 LGHDT and CDR2 YNNKEL (reference sequence). The CDR3 runs to 16 residues. V lost 1 base, J lost 7 bases, and 19 bases lay in between. CDR3 residues: CASSQAPGVLTGEAFF. DNA of the CDR3: TGTGCCAGCAGCCAAGCGCCCGGGGTACTAACGGGTGAAGCTTTCTTT.

The chain joins TRBV19 to TRBJ2-1; TRBD2 matches at 10 bases. Trimming cost V 5 bases and J 6 bases; bases outside gene matches: 7. Germline CDR1 and CDR2: LNHDA and SQIVND (reference sequence). This CDR3 spans 15 amino acids. In DNA form, the CDR3 reads TGTGCCAGTAGTGGGGGACTAGCGCTCGTCAATGAGCAGTTCTTC. Translation gives CASSGGLALVNEQFF.

The genes are TRBV29-1 and TRBJ1-2; D is uncertain. Germline CDR1 is SQVTM and CDR2 is ANQGSEA. The CDR3 length is 13 residues. Deletions cut 5 bases from V and 0 bases from J, with 10 bases between. CDR3 sequence: CSVSGRSNYGYTF. The DNA for the CDR3 is TGCAGCGTTAGCGGCAGGTCTAACTATGGCTACACCTTC.

The chain recombines TRBV30 with TRBJ1-2; 7 bases line up with TRBD1. The CDR3 consists of 13 residues. Germline V gene lookup returns CDR1 GTSNPN and CDR2 SVGIG (reference sequence). V dropped 2 bases and J dropped 2; count of bases not matched to a gene: 2. CDR3 nucleotides: TGTGCCTGGAGTCGGACAGGAAACTATGGCTACACCTTC. It specifies CAWSRTGNYGYTF. The whole variable domain, remainder taken from reference TRBV30 and TRBJ1-2, is SQTIHQWPATLVQPVGSPLSLECTVEGTSNPNLYWYRQAAGRGLQLLFYSVGIGQISSEVPQNLSASRPQDRQFILSSKKLLLSDSGFYLCAWSRTGNYGYTFGSGTRLTVV.

The rearrangement uses TRBV5-1 and TRBJ1-1; maybe TRBD1 (5 bases). The CDR3 is 12 residues long. V shed 6 bases and J shed 4 bases, with 10 bases lying between them. The germline V gene has CDR1 SGHRS and CDR2 YFSETQ. This CDR3 reads CASMGEVTEAFF. The CDR3 DNA sequence: TGCGCCAGCATGGGGGAGGTCACTGAAGCTTTCTTT.

The rearrangement joins TRBV12-3 or TRBV12-4 to TRBJ1-1, with a weak D call TRBD1 (5 bases). V lost 7 bases, J lost 4 bases, and 13 bases lay in between. The CDR3 runs to 13 residues. CDR3 nucleotide sequence: TGTGCCAGCACAGCCTGGGACTTCACTGAAGCTTTCTTT. This encodes CASTAWDFTEAFF.

This sequence joins TRBV3-1 (or the pseudogene TRBV3-2) and TRBJ2-3; the D gene is possibly TRBD2 (5 bases). Germline assignment: CDR1 LGHDT and CDR2 YNNKEL (reference sequence). Trimming cost V 0 bases and J 5 bases, with 9 bases left between them. The length of the CDR3 is 14 residues. The CDR3 loop reads CASSQDRGGDTQYF. CDR3 coding DNA: TGTGCCAGCAGCCAAGATCGCGGAGGAGATACGCAGTATTTT.

V usage is TRBV20-1 and J usage is TRBJ2-7, with D maybe TRBD2 (6 bases). Germline CDR1 and CDR2: DFQATT and SNEGSKA (reference sequence). There are 13 residues in the CDR3. Trimming shortened V by 3 bases and J by 3 bases, and 12 bases separated the two germline ends. The CDR3: CSASERVNYEQYF. The CDR3 DNA reads as TGCAGTGCTAGTGAGCGGGTGAACTACGAGCAGTACTTC.